The entry below gives a single T cell receptor (beta chain) sequence along with its context. Its antigen is unidentified. The CDR3 runs to 12 residues. The V gene lost 3 bases and the J gene lost 9 bases, with 9 bases spanning the gap. Looked up from germline, CDR1 is LNHDA and CDR2 is SQIVND (reference sequence). The data are from a study of T cell responses to AZD1222 COVID-19 vaccine. Assay used: immunoSEQ multiplex PCR; TCRdb lists only in-frame clones, some missing. The sample records fewer than 35,000 clones, approximately 91% being singletons. The study, taken as a whole, reports: The study reported that nearly half of spike-specific TCRs target unmutated variant regions. Every sample of the repertoires postdated the peak T cell response.

The chain couples TRBV19 to TRBJ1-5; D not resolved. The TCR sequence derives from an adult in good health. The specimen was peripheral blood, collected on day 0 of AZD1222 vaccination. CDR3 nucleotides: TGTGCCAGTAGTATTTTCCGAGGGCCCCAGCATTTT. As protein: CASSIFRGPQHF. Based on the CDR3 plus reference TRBV19 and TRBJ1-5, the full variable domain is DGGITQSPKYLFRKEGQNVTLSCEQNLNHDAMYWYRQDPGQGLRLIYYSQIVNDFQKGDIAEGYSVSREKKESFPLTVTSAQKNPTAFYLCASSIFRGPQHFGDGTRLSIL.